This entry lists 17 T cell receptor beta chains sequenced from one sample in a study of blood T cells in healthy people across ages. The second PCR ran about 6 to 12 cycles with a sample-barcoded 5' primer and J-beta primers. TCRdb called the 5' RACE reads again in MiXCR, with one record for every CDR3 protein. The sample has hundreds of thousands of distinct CDR3 sequences, roughly 60% seen once. Sample: blood. Receptors originate from a man aged 25 to 45 in good health.

The rearrangement uses TRBV3-1 and TRBJ1-5; a possible D gene is TRBD1 (5 bases). Germline V lookup: CDR1 LGHDT, CDR2 YNNKEL (reference sequence). This CDR3 is built from 13 residues. V shed 3 bases and J shed 4 bases, with 7 bases lying between them. The DNA of the CDR3 is TGTGCCAGCAGCCAGGGGGATAATCAGCCCCAGCATTTT. Its protein is CASSQGDNQPQHF.

The rearrangement links TRBV6-2 or TRBV6-3 to TRBJ1-2, with 8 bases aligning to TRBD1. The ends lost 4 bases at V and 2 bases at J; junction bases unmatched: 3. Germline V gene sequence: CDR1 MNHEY, CDR2 SVGEGT. The CDR3 consists of 14 residues. CDR3 nucleotide sequence: TGTGCCAGCAGTTTGGACAGGGACAACTATGGCTACACCTTC. It encodes CASSLDRDNYGYTF.

This chain connects TRBV29-1 to TRBJ2-7, with 9 bases that match TRBD2. Germline lookup yields CDR1 SQVTM and CDR2 ANQGSEA. The CDR3 loop spans 14 amino acids. Trimming cost V 7 bases and J 7 bases; bases outside gene matches: 14. The CDR3 sequence: CSAGAGGFYNEQYF. The DNA of the CDR3 is TGCAGCGCCGGAGCGGGGGGATTCTACAATGAGCAGTACTTC.

The V call is TRBV12-3 or TRBV12-4, the J call TRBJ2-3, with TRBD2 as a possible D gene (5 bases). The CDR3 has 14 residues. Trimming took off 5 bases at V and 1 base at J, with 10 bases between the two ends. CDR3 sequence (DNA): TGTGCCAGCAGTCCGGTCGGGGGCACAGATACGCAGTATTTT. It codes for CASSPVGGTDTQYF.

Only a few counts were recorded for this clonotype. The chain is built from TRBV10-3 and TRBJ1-1; a possible D gene is TRBD1 (5 bases). There are 16 residues in the CDR3. CDR1 is ENHRY and CDR2 is SYGVKD in the germline V gene. Trimming stripped 0 bases from V and 3 bases from J, with 14 bases between. The CDR3 protein is CAISESPGLGDTEAFF. The CDR3 DNA follows: TGTGCCATCAGTGAGTCCCCGGGCCTAGGGGACACTGAAGCTTTCTTT.

This rearrangement joins TRBV7-9 to TRBJ2-7, with 7 bases that match TRBD1. The CDR3 has 14 residues. The V segment lost 1 base and the J segment 3 bases; nucleotides outside the gene matches: 3. The germline V gene has CDR1 SEHNR and CDR2 FQNEAQ (reference sequence). The CDR3 loop is CASSLVGQLYEQYF. The CDR3 DNA sequence: TGTGCCAGCAGCTTAGTGGGACAGCTCTACGAGCAGTACTTC.

The genes are TRBV29-1 and TRBJ2-7; D may be TRBD2 (7 bases). V lost 4 bases and J 3 bases, leaving 13 bases between the germline ends. The CDR3 length is 13 residues. Germline loops: CDR1 SQVTM, CDR2 ANQGSEA. This CDR3 is CSVGGGPDYEQYF. CDR3 sequence (DNA): TGCAGCGTTGGGGGGGGCCCCGACTACGAGCAGTACTTC.

In this sample, this clonotype turned up a few times. The J gene is TRBJ1-5, the V gene TRBV6-1, with 7 bases lining up with TRBD1. The J segment lost 6 bases and the V segment lost 2 bases, leaving 7 bases of the junction unmatched. From germline, CDR1 is MNHNS and CDR2 SASEGT. This CDR3 is built from 15 residues. The CDR3 sequence is CASSEWRGQSQPQHF. CDR3 coding DNA: TGTGCCAGCAGTGAATGGAGGGGACAGAGTCAGCCCCAGCATTTT.

The V and J genes are TRBV2 and TRBJ2-5, with unresolved D. The CDR3 is 14 amino acids. V lost 5 bases and J 5 bases, leaving 15 bases between the germline ends. CDR1 and CDR2 (germline): SNHLY, FYNNEI. For the CDR3, the DNA is TGTGCCAGCAGTCGCCCCGTAGGGATGGAGACCCAGTACTTC. Encoded protein: CASSRPVGMETQYF. Drawing the rest from reference TRBV2 and TRBJ2-5, the complete variable domain is EPEVTQTPSHQVTQMGQEVILRCVPISNHLYFYWYRQILGQKVEFLVSFYNNEISEKSEIFDDQFSVERPDGSNFTLKIRSTKLEDSAMYFCASSRPVGMETQYFGPGTRLLVL.

This clonotype showed up just a few times. The chain employs TRBV7-9 and TRBJ2-3; the match to TRBD2 covers 8 bases. The CDR3 is made up of 12 amino acids. CDR1 is SEHNR and CDR2 is FQNEAQ in the germline V gene (reference sequence). V was pared by 8 bases and J by 6 bases, with 4 bases of the junction left unmatched. The CDR3 DNA sequence: TGTGCCAGCGAGCGGGAGCGGGATACGCAGTATTTT. Translated: CASERERDTQYF.

A few counts support this clonotype. The chain employs TRBV27 and TRBJ2-3; 10 bases are shared with TRBD2. Germline V gene lookup returns CDR1 MNHEY and CDR2 SMNVEV (reference sequence). The CDR3 has 17 amino acids. Losses at the gene ends were 4 bases for V and 2 bases for J; bases not matched to a gene: 9. CDR3 residues: CASSSPKAGGSTDTQYF. The CDR3 coding sequence is TGTGCCAGCAGTTCCCCAAAAGCGGGGGGGTCCACAGATACGCAGTATTTT.

This chain links TRBV21-1 with TRBJ2-1. TRBV21-1 corresponds to a pseudogene. The CDR3 is 17 residues long. This CDR3 is CASREMVWRGSYNEQFF. Here the CDR3 DNA reads TGTGCCAGCAGGGAGATGGTATGGCGGGGCTCCTACAATGAGCAGTTCTTC.

J is TRBJ2-3 and V is TRBV9; 9 bases align to TRBD1. CDR1 SGDLS and CDR2 YYNGEE come from the germline V gene. Trimming took 3 bases from V and 8 from J; bases not matched to a gene: 10. The CDR3 is made up of 15 amino acids. The CDR3 nucleotides read TGTGCCAGCAGCGAATGGACAGGGGACGACGGTACGCAGTATTTT. Translating gives CASSEWTGDDGTQYF.

The V gene is TRBV29-1, the J gene TRBJ2-5; 7 bases fit TRBD2. Per the germline V gene, CDR1 is SQVTM and CDR2 is ANQGSEA. V dropped 4 bases and J dropped 2; count of bases not matched to a gene: 7. The CDR3 runs to 14 residues. CDR3 coding DNA: TGCAGCGTTGTTGGGGGGAGGGTTCAAGAGACCCAGTACTTC. It encodes CSVVGGRVQETQYF.

V usage is TRBV9 and J usage is TRBJ1-2; TRBD1 matches 7 bases. Germline-derived CDR1 and CDR2 are SGDLS and YYNGEE. The CDR3 consists of 14 residues. Unmatched junction bases numbered 5, after V lost 4 bases and J lost 2 bases. The CDR3 is CASSTQTGNYGYTF. The CDR3 nucleotides are TGTGCCAGCAGCACCCAGACAGGGAACTATGGCTACACCTTC.

The chain has TRBV20-1 and TRBJ1-2; D may be TRBD1 (5 bases). The CDR3 covers 14 residues. The V end lost 1 base, the J end lost 2 bases, and 11 bases lay between the germline ends. The germline CDR1 and CDR2 sequences are DFQATT and SNEGSKA (reference sequence). CDR3 region: CSARAKGSNYGYTF. The CDR3 DNA is TGCAGTGCTAGAGCCAAGGGGTCGAACTATGGCTACACCTTC.

About this clonotype: A much larger clonotype is one base distant, so this may be a read error. The genes are TRBV7-3 and TRBJ2-1; D is undetermined. The CDR3 sequence is 12 residues long. V was cut by 2 bases and J by 9 bases, with 8 bases left in between. CDR1 SGHTA and CDR2 FQGTGA come from the germline V gene. DNA for the CDR3: TGTGCCAGCAGCTTACGTTTCGGTGAGCAGTTCTTC. Protein product: CASSLRFGEQFF.